The 14 T cell receptor beta chains in this list originate from one sample, sequenced in a study of technical replicates of blood from a few donors. Method: immunoSEQ multiplex PCR; TCRdb's copy keeps in-frame clones and lacks some. The table shows about 54,000 clones, with about 95% occurring only once. The sequencing sample was made of T cells isolated from PBMCs. Every receptor here comes from a human donor in good health.

CDR3 bases: TGTGCCAGCAGTTACTCGAAGGCCTACGGGGGCGAGCAGTACTTC. This sequence encodes CASSYSKAYGGEQYF. The genes are TRBV6-5 and TRBJ2-7, with D perhaps matching TRBD2 (6 bases). The CDR3 sequence is 15 residues long. Germline V gives CDR1 MNHEY, CDR2 SVGAGI. Trimming shortened V by 0 bases and J by 6 bases, and 15 bases separated the two germline ends.

The V call is TRBV29-1, the J call TRBJ2-1, with TRBD2 matching 8 bases. The CDR3 is made up of 16 amino acids. V lost 5 bases, J lost 4 bases, and 13 bases stayed unmatched. Germline-derived CDR1 and CDR2 are SQVTM and ANQGSEA. The DNA for the CDR3 is TGCAGCGTTCCGATACCTCTGCGGGAGGTTTACAATGAGCAGTTCTTC. Residues: CSVPIPLREVYNEQFF.

The V and J genes are TRBV9 and TRBJ2-5, with a tentative D call TRBD1 (5 bases). Germline CDR1 SGDLS, CDR2 YYNGEE. There are 14 residues in the CDR3. Trimming stripped 2 bases from V and 0 bases from J, with 8 bases between. CDR3: CASSVKGYQETQYF. In DNA, the CDR3 is TGTGCCAGCAGCGTCAAGGGGTACCAAGAGACCCAGTACTTC.

The sample holds one count of this clone. The chain recombines TRBV6-5 with TRBJ1-4, with D possibly being TRBD1 (5 bases). Trimming left V 4 bases short and J 8 bases short, with 11 bases between. Germline V gives CDR1 MNHEY, CDR2 SVGAGI. The length of the CDR3 is 13 residues. The CDR3 DNA reads as TGTGCCAGCAGTTTGAAGGGGATGGAAAAACTGTTTTTT. This codes for CASSLKGMEKLFF.

This chain uses TRBV6-5 with TRBJ2-2, with D possibly being TRBD1 (6 bases). CDR3 size: 15 residues. Deletions cut 7 bases from V and 6 bases from J, with 18 bases between. From germline, CDR1 is MNHEY and CDR2 SVGAGI. CDR3 region: CASTINRDVAGELFF. The CDR3 DNA is TGTGCCAGCACCATAAACAGGGATGTAGCCGGGGAGCTGTTTTTT.

The chain combines TRBV28 with TRBJ1-1; tentative D call: TRBD1 (5 bases). V gave up 3 bases and J gave up 6 bases, with 11 bases separating them. This CDR3 comprises 13 residues. Germline CDR1 is MDHEN and CDR2 is SYDVKM. CDR3 sequence (DNA): TGTGCCAGCAGTTTGACTGGGGGGGCTGAAGCTTTCTTT. Protein sequence: CASSLTGGAEAFF.

This clone was observed once. This sequence joins TRBV6-5 and TRBJ2-5, with 9 bases identical to TRBD2. Germline V CDR1 and CDR2: MNHEY, SVGAGI. The CDR3 loop spans 15 amino acids. Trimming removed 2 bases from V and 3 bases from J; junction bases left unmatched: 4. This CDR3 is CASSYAAGGEETQYF. CDR3 nucleotides: TGTGCCAGCAGTTACGCGGCGGGGGGGGAAGAGACCCAGTACTTC.

The chain is built from TRBV12-5 and TRBJ2-7; D gene ambiguous. This CDR3 has 12 amino acids. Germline lookup yields CDR1 LGHNT and CDR2 FRNRAP. Trimming removed 5 bases at V and 3 bases at J, with 8 bases between. CDR3 region: CASGPTYYEQYF. CDR3 bases: TGTGCTAGTGGTCCCACCTACTACGAGCAGTACTTC. Full variable domain (rest looked up from reference TRBV12-5 and TRBJ2-7): DARVTQTPRHKVTEMGQEVTMRCQPILGHNTVFWYRQTMMQGLELLAYFRNRAPLDDSGMPKDRFSAEMPDATLATLKIQPSEPRDSAVYFCASGPTYYEQYFGPGTRLTVT.

This clone was observed a single time. The chain couples TRBV29-1 to TRBJ2-7, with 9 bases lining up with TRBD1. The CDR3 runs to 14 residues. In germline, CDR1 is SQVTM, CDR2 ANQGSEA. With V trimmed by 7 bases and J by 6 bases, 13 bases remained unmatched. For the CDR3, the DNA is TGCAGCGCGGCTGCAGGGACAGGGTTCTCCGAGCAGTACTTC. Its translation: CSAAAGTGFSEQYF.

The V gene is TRBV18, the J gene TRBJ1-6; TRBD1 agrees at 8 bases. The V and J ends lost 7 bases and 5 bases, in that order; junction bases with no gene match: 4. CDR1 is KGHSH, CDR2 LQKENI, per germline. CDR3 length: 14 amino acids. The CDR3 bases are TGTGCCAGCTTGGACAGGGTCGATAATTCACCCCTCCACTTT. It codes for CASLDRVDNSPLHF.

This clone appeared once. This rearrangement joins TRBV11-3 to TRBJ1-2; 11 nucleotides line up with TRBD1. CDR1 and CDR2 from the germline V gene are SGHNT and YENEEA. After removal of 5 bases from V and 6 bases from J, the junction contained 11 bases not matched to a gene. This CDR3 is built from 16 residues. For the CDR3, the DNA is TGTGCCAGCAGCCTCCCCCGGGACAGGGGGAGAGATGGCTACACCTTC. Its protein product is CASSLPRDRGRDGYTF.

The genes are TRBV12-5 and TRBJ2-2; a weak D match, TRBD1 (6 bases). Germline assignment: CDR1 LGHNT and CDR2 FRNRAP. Trimming stripped 7 bases from V and 5 bases from J, with 14 bases between. The CDR3 is 14 residues long. The CDR3 sequence: CASAAGVRTGELFF. CDR3 nucleotide sequence: TGTGCTAGTGCGGCAGGGGTACGGACCGGGGAGCTGTTTTTT.

V usage is TRBV29-1 and J usage is TRBJ2-7; TRBD2 matches 9 bases. The trim removed 6 bases at V and 6 bases at J, leaving 3 bases unmatched. The CDR3 length is 11 residues. Germline CDR1 is SQVTM and CDR2 is ANQGSEA. DNA of the CDR3: TGCAGCGTACTTAGCGGGAGCGAGCAGTACTTC. This sequence encodes CSVLSGSEQYF.

There are a few counts of this clone. The V call is TRBV28, the J call TRBJ2-3, with 9 positions matching TRBD2. Germline trimming cut 7 bases from V and 3 bases from J; bases unmatched to any gene: 11. The V gene's germline CDR1 is MDHEN and CDR2 SYDVKM. The CDR3 has 16 residues. CDR3 in amino acids: CASIAGTSFGTDTQYF. CDR3 DNA sequence: TGTGCCAGCATCGCCGGGACTAGCTTTGGAACAGATACGCAGTATTTT.